The subject of this entry is one T cell receptor (beta chain). Its cognate antigen has yet to be identified. Base qualities are not at hand, and no much larger clone is one base apart. The convalescent patients' positive SARS-CoV-2 PCR tests were from March to December 2020, which was before the Alpha, Beta and Delta variants emerged in the United States. PBMCs were separated from whole blood using Ficoll-Paque Plus gradient centrifugation and then either used fresh or cryopreserved at -140C. The entry originates in a study of vaccination and CD4 T cells after COVID-19 (dated by TCRdb to the early 2020s). Regarding the complete study: SARS-CoV-2 positivity had been established in the convalescent patients by nasal swab PCR, and mild disease was recorded in nine of these patients and severe disease in one. The convalescent cohort comprised six males and four females, including two Hispanic individuals, seven Caucasians, two Asians and one multiracial person. In some eleven COVID-19 convalescent patients and a handful of infection-naive healthy vaccine recipients, researchers compared the spike-specific CD4+ TCR repertoire from before mRNA vaccination with the repertoire from after. Post-COVID blood samples were collected from convalescent patients a median of around 100 days after diagnosis, with a range of about 35 to 161 days. The time from the second vaccine dose to post-vaccine blood sampling had a median of roughly 72 days and ranged from about 14 to 241 days. Participants received two doses of either the Pfizer-BioNTech BNT162b2 vaccine (n=8) or the Moderna mRNA-1273 vaccine (n=2). The paper as a whole reports these results and caveats: Only a relatively small number of convalescent patients were included in the study, and early timepoints following natural infection were not analyzed. Of the vaccine-specific clones in convalescent patients, 304 of 307, or nearly all, reacted only to SARS-CoV-2 spike and did not cross-react with common cold coronaviruses. An increase in the median number of SARS-CoV-2-reactive clonotypes from around 20 after infection to 38 after vaccination was observed, but the change was not found to be significant. Among convalescent patients, a median approximately 88% of the SARS-CoV-2-reactive clones seen after vaccination appeared only after vaccination, which suggests priming specific to the vaccine.

Libraries were made using PCR. The data were produced on an Illumina iSeq 100. The source study handled its data this way. Non-productive sequences were removed, and CDR3s not starting with C, not ending with F or W, or shorter than 7 amino acids were discarded. Similarity between CDR3 sequences was evaluated in R version 3.6.1 using Levenshtein distances (stringdist) and unrooted phylogenetic trees (ape). TCRdb handled the public reads itself, with Q25 trimming in fastp and clone calling in MiXCR, and kept productive beta chains. Every entry covers one CDR3 protein and lists the most common genes and DNA from its rows. The V and J calls follow TCRdb's processing rather than the paper's. The sample table contains some 21,000 distinct CDR3 sequences; only one count was recorded for under 75% of them. Of the sample, over 0.75% is held by the ten largest clones. V sheds 6 bases and J sheds 3 bases, leaving 24 bases between their ends. The CDR1 and CDR2 encoded by the germline V gene are MDHEN and SYDVKM. The CDR3 runs 17 amino acids, cysteine and phenylalanine included. The kept DNA is CDR3 alone, 51 bases in frame from the first base.

In this chain, TRBV28 is recombined with TRBJ2-7, and possibly TRBD1, on 6 matching bases. This TCR was recovered from a human donor who had recovered from COVID-19. Here the sequenced sample was CD4+ T cells from blood, taken before SARS-CoV-2 vaccination. The CDR3 sequence is CASSPTRTTGRIYEQYF. At the DNA level, the sequence is TGTGCCAGCAGCCCTACCCGAACGACAGGAAGGATCTACGAGCAGTACTTC.